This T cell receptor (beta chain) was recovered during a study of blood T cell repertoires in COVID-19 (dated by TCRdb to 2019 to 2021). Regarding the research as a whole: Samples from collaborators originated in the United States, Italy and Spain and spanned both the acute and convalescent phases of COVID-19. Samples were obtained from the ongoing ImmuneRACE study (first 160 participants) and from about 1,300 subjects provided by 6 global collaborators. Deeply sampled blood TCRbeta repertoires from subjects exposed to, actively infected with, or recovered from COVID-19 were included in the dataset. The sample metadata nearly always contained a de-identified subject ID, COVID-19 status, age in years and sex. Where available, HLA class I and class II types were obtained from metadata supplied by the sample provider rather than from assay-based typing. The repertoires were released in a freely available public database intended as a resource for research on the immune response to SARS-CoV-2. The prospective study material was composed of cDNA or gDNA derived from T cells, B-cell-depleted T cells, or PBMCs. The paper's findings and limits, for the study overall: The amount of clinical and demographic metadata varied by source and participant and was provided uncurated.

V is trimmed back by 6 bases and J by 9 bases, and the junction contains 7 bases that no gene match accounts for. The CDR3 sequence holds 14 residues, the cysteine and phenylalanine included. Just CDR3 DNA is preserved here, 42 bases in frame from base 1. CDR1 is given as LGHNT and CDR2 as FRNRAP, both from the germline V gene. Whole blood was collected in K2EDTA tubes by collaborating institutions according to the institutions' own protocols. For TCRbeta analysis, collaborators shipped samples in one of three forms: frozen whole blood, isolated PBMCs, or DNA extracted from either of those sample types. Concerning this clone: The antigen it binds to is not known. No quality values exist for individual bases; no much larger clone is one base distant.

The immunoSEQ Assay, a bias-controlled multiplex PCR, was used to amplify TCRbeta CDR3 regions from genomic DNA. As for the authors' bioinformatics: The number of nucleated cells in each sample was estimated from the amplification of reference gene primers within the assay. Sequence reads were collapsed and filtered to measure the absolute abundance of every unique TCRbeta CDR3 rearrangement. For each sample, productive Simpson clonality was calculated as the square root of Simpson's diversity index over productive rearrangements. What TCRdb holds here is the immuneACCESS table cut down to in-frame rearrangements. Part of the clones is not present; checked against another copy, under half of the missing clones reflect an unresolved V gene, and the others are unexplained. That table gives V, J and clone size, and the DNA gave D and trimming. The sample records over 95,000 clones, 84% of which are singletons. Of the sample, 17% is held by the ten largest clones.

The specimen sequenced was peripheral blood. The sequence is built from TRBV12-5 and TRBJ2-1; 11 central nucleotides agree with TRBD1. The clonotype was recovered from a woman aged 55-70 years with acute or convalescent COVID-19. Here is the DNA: TGTGCTAGTGGACCCGGGACAGGGGGGGGTGAGCAGTTCTTC. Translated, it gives CASGPGTGGGEQFF.